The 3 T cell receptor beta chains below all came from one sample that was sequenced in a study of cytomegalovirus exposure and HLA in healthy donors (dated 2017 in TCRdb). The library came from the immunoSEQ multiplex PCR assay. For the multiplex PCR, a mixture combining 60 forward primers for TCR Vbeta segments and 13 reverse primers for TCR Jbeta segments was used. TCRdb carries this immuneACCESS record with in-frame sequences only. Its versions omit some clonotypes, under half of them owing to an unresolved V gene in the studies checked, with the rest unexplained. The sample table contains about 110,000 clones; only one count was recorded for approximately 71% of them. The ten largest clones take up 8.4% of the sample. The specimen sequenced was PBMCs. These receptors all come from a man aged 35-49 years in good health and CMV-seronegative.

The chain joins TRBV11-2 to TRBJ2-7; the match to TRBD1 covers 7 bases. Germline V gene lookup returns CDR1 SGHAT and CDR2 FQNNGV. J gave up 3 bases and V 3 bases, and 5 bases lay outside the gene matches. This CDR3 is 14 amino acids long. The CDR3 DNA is TGTGCCAGCAGCTTGCAGACAGGGTTCTACGAGCAGTACTTC. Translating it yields CASSLQTGFYEQYF.

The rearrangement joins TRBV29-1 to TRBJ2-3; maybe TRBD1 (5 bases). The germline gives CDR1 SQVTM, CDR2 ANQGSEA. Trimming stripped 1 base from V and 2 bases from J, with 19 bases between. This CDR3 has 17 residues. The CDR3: CSVEGTLSYGNTDTQYF. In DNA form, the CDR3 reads TGCAGCGTTGAAGGGACACTATCCTACGGCAACACAGATACGCAGTATTTT.

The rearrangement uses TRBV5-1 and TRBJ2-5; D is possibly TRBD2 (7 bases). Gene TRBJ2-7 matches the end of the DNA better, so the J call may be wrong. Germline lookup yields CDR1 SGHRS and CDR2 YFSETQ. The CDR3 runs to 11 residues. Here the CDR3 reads CASRGGPEQYF. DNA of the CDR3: TGCGCCAGCAGGGGGGGGCCCGAGCAGTACTTC.